Sequencing of this T cell receptor beta chain was carried out in a study of blood T cell repertoires in COVID-19. Germline lookup yields CDR1 SGHRS and CDR2 YFSETQ. The V end lost 3 bases, the J end lost 5 bases, and 11 bases lay between the germline ends. This CDR3 has 14 amino acids. TCRdb's table, derived via immunoSEQ multiplex PCR, lists solely in-frame clones and lacks some. Of under 200,000 clones listed, approximately 86% were seen once; the top ten hold roughly 8%. This clone is a singleton in its sample. The sequence was collected from a man between 60 and 70 years old with acute or convalescent COVID-19. Sequencing used peripheral blood. V is TRBV5-1 and J is TRBJ2-2; D call uncertain. This CDR3 is CASSSGSSTGELFF. In nucleotides, the CDR3 is TGCGCCAGCAGCTCAGGATCTTCGACCGGGGAGCTGTTTTTT.